The 10 T cell receptor beta chains below were found in one sample sequenced in a study of cytomegalovirus exposure and HLA in healthy donors. Primers included in the PCR were 60 Vbeta and 13 Jbeta primers. Only in-frame clones appear in the TCRdb table, and some are missing; sequencing was by immunoSEQ multiplex PCR. The sample includes about 120,000 clones, about four fifths of them seen just once. The specimen was PBMCs. The receptor source for this set is a female donor in good health and CMV-seropositive.

The genes are TRBV9 and TRBJ2-6; D possibly corresponds to TRBD2 (6 bases). This CDR3 contains 18 residues. Germline lookup yields CDR1 SGDLS and CDR2 YYNGEE. Trimming removed 4 bases at V and 0 bases at J, with 17 bases between. CDR3 region: CASSPEWGVISGANVLTF. The CDR3, as DNA: TGTGCCAGCAGCCCAGAATGGGGGGTTATCTCTGGGGCCAACGTCCTGACTTTC.

This chain links TRBV2 with TRBJ2-7; 9 nucleotides line up with TRBD1. With V trimmed by 6 bases and J by 5 bases, 8 bases remained unmatched. Germline V gene data show CDR1 as SNHLY and CDR2 as FYNNEI. CDR3 length equals 14 residues. CDR3: CASRRRDRAHEQYF. CDR3 sequence (DNA): TGTGCCAGCAGACGCCGGGACAGGGCCCACGAGCAGTACTTC.

This clone showed up just a few times. V is TRBV4-2 and J is TRBJ1-1, with D possibly matching TRBD1 (6 bases). The V end was cut by 4 bases, the J end by 10 bases, with 19 bases between. Germline loops: CDR1 LGHNA, CDR2 YNFKEQ. The CDR3 length is 14 residues. CDR3 bases: TGTGCCAGCAGCCCGAGGGGGACGGGTATGGGAGCTTTCTTT. Translated: CASSPRGTGMGAFF.

This chain joins TRBV30 and TRBJ1-1, with D maybe TRBD1 (6 bases). Deletions cut 2 bases from V and 5 bases from J, with 12 bases between. The CDR3 has 13 residues. Germline lookup yields CDR1 GTSNPN and CDR2 SVGIG (reference sequence). DNA for the CDR3: TGTGCCTGGAGTTTGGGGGGGCAGACTGAAGCTTTCTTT. Its translation: CAWSLGGQTEAFF.

The chain employs TRBV2 and TRBJ2-5; 13 nucleotides align to TRBD2. The CDR3 loop spans 16 amino acids. V dropped 9 bases and J dropped 0; count of bases not matched to a gene: 7. The germline gives CDR1 SNHLY, CDR2 FYNNEI. For the CDR3, the DNA is TGTGCCAGTCGGACTAGCGGGGGCCCCAACCAAGAGACCCAGTACTTC. Translating it yields CASRTSGGPNQETQYF.

In its sample, this clone was seen a few times. The chain recombines TRBV28 with TRBJ1-1; tentative D call: TRBD1 (6 bases). The CDR3 is made up of 11 amino acids. The V and J ends lost 7 bases and 11 bases respectively, with 14 bases between them. Germline CDR1 MDHEN, CDR2 SYDVKM. The CDR3 coding sequence is TGTGCCAGCATCCTTCGGGGGGCGGCTTTCTTT. It yields the protein CASILRGAAFF.

The chain is built from TRBV29-1 and TRBJ1-6; D might be TRBD1 (6 bases). Germline CDR1 and CDR2: SQVTM and ANQGSEA. This CDR3 region has 14 residues. Trimming removed 3 bases at V and 6 bases at J, with 12 bases between. CDR3 region: CSVERQGRNSPLHF. CDR3 DNA: TGCAGCGTTGAGAGGCAGGGGCGTAATTCACCCCTCCACTTT. Supplemented by reference TRBV29-1 and TRBJ1-6, the full variable domain reads SAVISQKPSRDICQRGTSLTIQCQVDSQVTMMFWYRQQPGQSLTLIATANQGSEATYESGFVIDKFPISRPNLTFSTLTVSNMSPEDSSIYLCSVERQGRNSPLHFGNGTRLTVT.

This rearrangement joins TRBV30 to TRBJ2-3; D is ambiguous. The CDR3 sequence is 13 residues long. V lost 0 bases to trimming and J lost 0 bases, with 4 bases between them. Per the germline V gene, CDR1 is GTSNPN and CDR2 is SVGIG (reference sequence). The CDR3 sequence is CAWSVQSTDTQYF. In DNA form, the CDR3 reads TGTGCCTGGAGTGTTCAGAGCACAGATACGCAGTATTTT.

The V call is TRBV19, the J call TRBJ1-1; D is ambiguous. Trimming removed 8 bases at V and 0 bases at J, with 4 bases between. The germline V gene has CDR1 LNHDA and CDR2 SQIVND (reference sequence). CDR3 length equals 11 residues. This chain's CDR3 is CASGMNTEAFF. DNA of the CDR3: TGTGCCAGTGGCATGAACACTGAAGCTTTCTTT.

V is TRBV28 and J is TRBJ2-1; 7 bases map to TRBD1. The CDR3 loop spans 16 amino acids. Germline V CDR1 and CDR2: MDHEN, SYDVKM. The V gene end was trimmed by 2 bases and the J gene end by 4 bases; junction bases not matched to a gene: 8. CDR3 coding DNA: TGTGCCAGCAGTTTAAAGGTAGGGGGCCTTTACAATGAGCAGTTCTTC. Translating gives CASSLKVGGLYNEQFF.